What follows describes a single T cell receptor beta chain. Some clones are missing from TCRdb's copy, which holds only in-frame ones; the method was immunoSEQ multiplex PCR. The sample holds approximately 150,000 clones, approximately 91% seen once. This sample stems from a study of control samples from healthy donors and cancer patients. CDR3 length equals 15 residues. Germline V CDR1 and CDR2: SGHRS, YFSETQ. Unmatched junction bases numbered 5, after V lost 0 bases and J lost 9 bases. The source is a man aged 25 to 40 in good health. The sample consisted of blood. The rearrangement uses TRBV5-1 and TRBJ1-6, with 8 nucleotides matching TRBD1. The CDR3 DNA reads as TGCGCCAGCAGCTTGGAGACAGGGGCCTTTTCACCCCTCCACTTT. Translating gives CASSLETGAFSPLHF.